This T cell receptor beta chain stems from a study of blood T cell repertoires in COVID-19. Across the study: Sites across the United States, Italy and Spain contributed samples from acute and convalescent COVID-19. PBMCs, B-cell-depleted T cells, or T cells were the source of the cDNA or gDNA that made up the material.

Using immunoSEQ multiplex PCR, the repertoire was profiled, and TCRdb retains in-frame clones only, with some absent. The sample shows about 89,000 clones, just under 85% of them seen only once. This CDR3 is built from 14 residues. Trimming removed 1 base from V and 2 bases from J, with 7 bases in between. Germline CDR1 SGHTA, CDR2 FQGNSA. This sequence was found in a man between 65 and 85 years old with acute or convalescent COVID-19. Source material: peripheral blood. The J gene is TRBJ2-3, the V gene TRBV7-2; D perhaps matches TRBD2 (5 bases). This CDR3 is CASSLGLYTDTQYF. The CDR3 bases are TGTGCCAGCAGCTTAGGACTATACACAGATACGCAGTATTTT.